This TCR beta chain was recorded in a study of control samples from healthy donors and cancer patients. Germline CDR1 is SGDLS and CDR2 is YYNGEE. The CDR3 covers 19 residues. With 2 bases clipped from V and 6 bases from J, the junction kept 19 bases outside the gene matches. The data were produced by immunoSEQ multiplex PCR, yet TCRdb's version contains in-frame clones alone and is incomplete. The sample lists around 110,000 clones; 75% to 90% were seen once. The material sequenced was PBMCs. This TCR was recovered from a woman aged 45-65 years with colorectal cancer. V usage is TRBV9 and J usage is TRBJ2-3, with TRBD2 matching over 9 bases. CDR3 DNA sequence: TGTGCCAGCAGCGTCCGGGACACTTTAGCGGGAGAACTGGGGGATACGCAGTATTTT. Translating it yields CASSVRDTLAGELGDTQYF.